The 2 T cell receptor beta chains reported below all come from one sample, sequenced in a study of blood T cell repertoires in COVID-19. Sequenced by immunoSEQ multiplex PCR; TCRdb stores in-frame clones only, minus some. The sample yields around 110,000 clones, roughly 88% seen once. Sequencing used peripheral blood. The receptors come from a woman in her seventies with acute or convalescent COVID-19.

This clone was seen a handful of times. This chain links TRBV21-1 with TRBJ1-1; TRBD1 is the table's D call and was not checked against the DNA. TRBV21-1 is given as a pseudogene. CDR3 length equals 13 residues. This CDR3 is CASERTGNTEAFF. As DNA, the CDR3 is TGTGCCAGCGAACGGACAGGGAACACTGAAGCTTTCTTT.

The rearrangement uses TRBV27 and TRBJ2-5; D unresolved. The CDR3 has 14 amino acids. Between the trimmed V and J ends, which lost 3 bases and 1 base, there was a span of 9 bases. CDR1 is MNHEY and CDR2 is SMNVEV in the germline V gene (reference sequence). The CDR3 DNA reads as TGTGCCAGCAGTTTCCCCAAAGCCCAAGAGACCCAGTACTTC. Its protein is CASSFPKAQETQYF.